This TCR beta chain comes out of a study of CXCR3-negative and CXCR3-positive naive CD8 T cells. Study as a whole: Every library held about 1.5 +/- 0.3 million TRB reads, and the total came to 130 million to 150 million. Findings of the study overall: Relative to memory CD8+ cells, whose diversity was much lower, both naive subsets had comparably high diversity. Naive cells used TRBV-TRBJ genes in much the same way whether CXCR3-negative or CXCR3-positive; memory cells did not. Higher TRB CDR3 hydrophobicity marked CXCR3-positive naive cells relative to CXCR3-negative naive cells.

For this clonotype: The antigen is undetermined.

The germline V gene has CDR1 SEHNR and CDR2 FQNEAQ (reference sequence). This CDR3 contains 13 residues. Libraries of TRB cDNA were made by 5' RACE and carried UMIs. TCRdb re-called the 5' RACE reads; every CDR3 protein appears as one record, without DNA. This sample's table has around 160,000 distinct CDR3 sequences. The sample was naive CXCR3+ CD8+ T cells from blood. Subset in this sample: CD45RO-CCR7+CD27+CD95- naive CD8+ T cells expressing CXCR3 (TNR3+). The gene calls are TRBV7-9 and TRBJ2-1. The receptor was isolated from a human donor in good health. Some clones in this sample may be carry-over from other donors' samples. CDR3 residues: CASSSTYGNEQFF.